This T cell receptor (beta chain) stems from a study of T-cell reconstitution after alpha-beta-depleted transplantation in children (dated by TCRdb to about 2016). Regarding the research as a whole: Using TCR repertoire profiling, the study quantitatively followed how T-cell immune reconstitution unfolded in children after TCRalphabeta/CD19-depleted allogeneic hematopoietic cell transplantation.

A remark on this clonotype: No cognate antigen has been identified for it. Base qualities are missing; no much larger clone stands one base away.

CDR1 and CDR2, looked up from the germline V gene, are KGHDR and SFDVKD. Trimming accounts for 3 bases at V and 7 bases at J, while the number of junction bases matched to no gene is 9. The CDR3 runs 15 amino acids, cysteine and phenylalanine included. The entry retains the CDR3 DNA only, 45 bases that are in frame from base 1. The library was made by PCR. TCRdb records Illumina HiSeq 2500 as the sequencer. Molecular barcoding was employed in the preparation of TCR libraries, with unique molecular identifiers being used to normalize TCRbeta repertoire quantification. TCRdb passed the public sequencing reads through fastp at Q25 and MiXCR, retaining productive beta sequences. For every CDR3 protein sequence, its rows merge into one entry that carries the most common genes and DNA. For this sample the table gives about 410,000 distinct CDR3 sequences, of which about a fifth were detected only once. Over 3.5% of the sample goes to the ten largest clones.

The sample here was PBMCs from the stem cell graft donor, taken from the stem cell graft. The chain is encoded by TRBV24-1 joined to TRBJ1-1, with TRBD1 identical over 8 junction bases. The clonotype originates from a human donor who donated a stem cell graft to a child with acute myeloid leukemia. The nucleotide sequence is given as TGTGCCACCAGTGATCCTACAGGGGGGAGAGGTGAAGCTTTCTTT. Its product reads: CATSDPTGGRGEAFF.